The 23 T cell receptor beta chains reported below all come from one sample, sequenced in a study of CD4+ T cells in melanoma. Using immunoSEQ multiplex PCR, the repertoire was profiled, and TCRdb retains in-frame clones only, with some absent. The sample lists about 11,000 clones; roughly 70% were seen once. Sequencing was carried out using cells from a culture (not recorded whether cultured in vitro). Every receptor here comes from a human donor with melanoma.

The chain carries TRBV18 and TRBJ1-1; D remains ambiguous. V gave up 6 bases and J gave up 1 base, with 15 bases separating them. Per germline, CDR1 KGHSH and CDR2 LQKENI. CDR3 length: 15 residues. CDR3 in DNA: TGTGCCAGCTCTCTCACCGGGAAAGCGAACACTGAAGCTTTCTTT. This sequence encodes CASSLTGKANTEAFF.

The chain combines TRBV10-1 with TRBJ2-3; 7 bases line up with TRBD1. J gave up 3 bases and V 8 bases, and 8 bases lay outside the gene matches. This CDR3 has 14 amino acids. Germline assignment: CDR1 WNHNN and CDR2 SYGVQD (reference sequence). CDR3 protein: CASSRDRRTDTQYF. In nucleotides, the CDR3 is TGCGCCAGCTCAAGGGACAGAAGAACAGATACGCAGTATTTT.

The V gene is TRBV19, the J gene TRBJ1-6; no clear D gene. Germline lookup yields CDR1 LNHDA and CDR2 SQIVND (reference sequence). V was shortened by 7 bases and J by 7 bases, with 8 bases between the two germline ends. The CDR3 is 12 amino acids. Here the CDR3 reads CASTIRNSPLHF. The CDR3 nucleotides are TGTGCCAGTACCATCAGAAATTCACCCCTCCACTTT. The variable domain in full, completed from reference TRBV19 and TRBJ1-6, reads DGGITQSPKYLFRKEGQNVTLSCEQNLNHDAMYWYRQDPGQGLRLIYYSQIVNDFQKGDIAEGYSVSREKKESFPLTVTSAQKNPTAFYLCASTIRNSPLHFGNGTRLTVT.

The chain has TRBV5-1 and TRBJ2-2, with D possibly being TRBD1 (6 bases). Per the germline V gene, CDR1 is SGHRS and CDR2 is YFSETQ. V shed 5 bases and J shed 4 bases, with 12 bases lying between them. This CDR3 is 14 amino acids long. The DNA of the CDR3 is TGCGCCAGCAGGCCGGCAGGGGCCACCGGGGAGCTGTTTTTT. Protein: CASRPAGATGELFF.

The V call is TRBV2, the J call TRBJ1-1, with a possible D match to TRBD1 (5 bases). This CDR3 has 15 amino acids. CDR1 and CDR2 from the germline V gene are SNHLY and FYNNEI. The V and J ends lost 4 bases and 4 bases respectively, with 16 bases between them. DNA for the CDR3: TGTGCCAGCAGTGTGGTTGCAGGGCAGGGCACTGAAGCTTTCTTT. Protein product: CASSVVAGQGTEAFF.

This clone was seen a handful of times. V gene TRBV4-2 combines with J gene TRBJ1-1; a weak D match, TRBD1 (6 bases). CDR1 is LGHNA, CDR2 YNFKEQ, per germline. This CDR3 is 17 amino acids long. V lost 4 bases and J lost 4, with 22 bases in between. In DNA form, the CDR3 reads TGTGCCAGCAGCCTCGACGGCTCGGAAAGAGGGGGCACTGAAGCTTTCTTT. Amino acid sequence: CASSLDGSERGGTEAFF.

This clone was observed a handful of times. V usage is TRBV2 and J usage is TRBJ1-5; D remains unclear. Germline CDR1 reads SNHLY; CDR2 reads FYNNEI. The CDR3 runs 18 residues. The ends were cut back, 0 bases at V and 5 bases at J, with 20 bases in the middle. Here the CDR3 DNA reads TGTGCCAGCAGTGAAGCGCTTTTCATGTGGAGGGATGATCAGCCCCAGCATTTT. As protein: CASSEALFMWRDDQPQHF.

This clone was counted only a few times. This chain joins TRBV29-1 and TRBJ2-5; 8 bases match TRBD1. This CDR3 comprises 13 residues. CDR1 is SQVTM and CDR2 is ANQGSEA in the germline V gene. V was clipped by 4 bases and J by 4 bases; unmatched bases: 5. This CDR3 reads CSVVSGGGETQYF. CDR3 sequence (DNA): TGCAGCGTTGTATCAGGGGGCGGAGAGACCCAGTACTTC.

The chain uses TRBV2 and TRBJ1-4; D ambiguous. The germline V gene encodes CDR1 SNHLY and CDR2 FYNNEI. This CDR3 spans 15 amino acids. Trimming took 6 bases from V and 5 from J, leaving 16 bases between them. The CDR3 is CASRNFQALNEKLFF. The CDR3 DNA follows: TGTGCCAGCAGAAATTTTCAAGCCCTAAATGAAAAACTGTTTTTT.

The table lists this clone with a few counts. The chain joins TRBV5-1 to TRBJ1-1, with unresolved D. The germline gives CDR1 SGHRS, CDR2 YFSETQ. Trimming took 4 bases from V and 6 from J, leaving 13 bases between them. This CDR3 comprises 13 residues. CDR3 protein: CASSRLDGAEAFF. CDR3 bases: TGCGCCAGCAGCCGATTGGACGGCGCTGAAGCTTTCTTT.

The chain combines TRBV29-1 with TRBJ2-5; D is perhaps TRBD1 (6 bases). CDR3 length equals 12 residues. Germline loops: CDR1 SQVTM, CDR2 ANQGSEA. V dropped 4 bases and J dropped 4 bases, with 10 bases sitting between them. CDR3 residues: CSVADSRETQYF. CDR3 nucleotides: TGCAGCGTTGCGGACAGCAGAGAGACCCAGTACTTC.

This clone has a handful of counts. The rearrangement links TRBV2 to TRBJ2-4; 7 bases fit TRBD1. This CDR3 region has 15 residues. The J segment lost 7 bases and the V segment lost 6 bases, leaving 12 bases of the junction unmatched. CDR1 is SNHLY, CDR2 FYNNEI, per germline. The CDR3 is CASSQYQGVGNIQYF. The CDR3 DNA reads TGTGCCAGCAGCCAGTATCAGGGGGTAGGGAACATTCAGTACTTC.

The chain joins TRBV30 to TRBJ1-2; 8 bases fit TRBD1. Germline V gene data show CDR1 as GTSNPN and CDR2 as SVGIG (reference sequence). Germline trimming cut 5 bases from V and 6 bases from J; bases unmatched to any gene: 11. The CDR3 runs 14 residues. The CDR3 loop reads CAWAPDRVIHGYTF. For the CDR3, the DNA is TGTGCCTGGGCCCCGGACAGGGTGATCCATGGCTACACCTTC.

J is TRBJ1-2 and V is TRBV19; D may be TRBD1 (5 bases). Germline CDR1 is LNHDA and CDR2 is SQIVND (reference sequence). V was trimmed by 3 bases and J by 5 bases, leaving 19 bases between them. The CDR3 contains 16 residues. This CDR3 reads CASSISQGRLFYGYTF. For the CDR3, the DNA is TGTGCCAGTAGTATTTCCCAGGGACGCCTCTTTTATGGCTACACCTTC.

The chain couples TRBV10-1 to TRBJ2-3, with TRBD1 identical over 7 bases. Per germline, CDR1 WNHNN and CDR2 SYGVQD (reference sequence). The CDR3 is made up of 14 amino acids. J lost 5 bases, V lost 4 bases, and 6 bases had no gene match. CDR3 amino acids: CASSAGGPGDTQYF. CDR3 DNA sequence: TGCGCCAGCAGTGCAGGGGGACCGGGAGATACGCAGTATTTT.

The chain links TRBV7-8 to TRBJ1-6; D remains ambiguous. The germline V gene has CDR1 SGHVS and CDR2 FQNEAQ. V gave up 5 bases and J gave up 7 bases, with 12 bases separating them. This CDR3 comprises 14 residues. Here the CDR3 DNA reads TGTGCCAGCAGCGCCTTTGGAGGGAATTCACCCCTCCACTTT. It translates to CASSAFGGNSPLHF. The full variable domain, rest sourced from reference TRBV7-8 and TRBJ1-6, is GAGVSQSPRYKVAKRGQDVALRCDPISGHVSLFWYQQALGQGPEFLTYFQNEAQLDKSGLPSDRFFAERPEGSVSTLKIQRTQQEDSAVYLCASSAFGGNSPLHFGNGTRLTVT.

The rearrangement links TRBV11-2 to TRBJ1-1; TRBD1 matches at 12 bases. The ends lost 4 bases at V and 0 bases at J; junction bases unmatched: 12. The CDR3 extends over 19 amino acids. Germline lookup yields CDR1 SGHAT and CDR2 FQNNGV. The CDR3 region is CASSWPKGQGARVNTEAFF. The CDR3 DNA follows: TGTGCCAGCAGCTGGCCCAAGGGACAGGGGGCAAGGGTGAACACTGAAGCTTTCTTT.

This clone was counted a few times. This chain links TRBV19 with TRBJ2-5, with 8 bases that match TRBD2. The CDR3 contains 14 residues. The germline CDR1 and CDR2 sequences are LNHDA and SQIVND (reference sequence). V shed 5 bases, J shed 2 bases, and the junction held 4 bases outside the gene matches. The chain's CDR3 is CASSRVAGQETQYF. The CDR3, as DNA: TGTGCCAGTAGTCGGGTAGCGGGACAAGAGACCCAGTACTTC.

This clone came up a few times. The V and J genes are TRBV29-1 and TRBJ1-1, with D tentatively TRBD1 (5 bases). There are 12 residues in the CDR3. In germline, CDR1 is SQVTM, CDR2 ANQGSEA. Trimming took off 4 bases at V and 4 bases at J, with 10 bases between the two ends. The CDR3 DNA follows: TGCAGCGTTGGTGGGGGAAGCACTGAAGCTTTCTTT. Translation: CSVGGGSTEAFF.

The rearrangement uses TRBV18 and TRBJ2-1, with TRBD2 identical over 12 bases. V shed 0 bases and J 8 bases; nucleotides not matched to a gene: 5. Germline V lookup: CDR1 KGHSH, CDR2 LQKENI. This CDR3 is built from 16 residues. The CDR3 nucleotides read TGTGCCAGCTCACCACCGTCTAGCGGGGGGGCGCATGAGCAGTTCTTC. Translating it yields CASSPPSSGGAHEQFF.

V usage is TRBV27 and J usage is TRBJ1-1, with TRBD1 identical over 8 bases. Germline CDR1 MNHEY, CDR2 SMNVEV (reference sequence). CDR3 length equals 18 residues. Germline trimming cut 2 bases from V and 4 bases from J; bases unmatched to any gene: 15. The DNA for the CDR3 is TGTGCCAGCAGTTTAGATCCCCGCCGGACAGGGTCCCCCACTGAAGCTTTCTTT. This translates into CASSLDPRRTGSPTEAFF.

The J gene is TRBJ2-5, the V gene TRBV5-1, with TRBD1 identical over 7 bases. Germline V gene data show CDR1 as SGHRS and CDR2 as YFSETQ. V trimming: 0 bases; J trimming: 5 bases; junction bases outside the gene matches: 7. This CDR3 has 15 residues. Here the CDR3 DNA reads TGCGCCAGCAGCTTGGCACCAGACAGGGATGAGACCCAGTACTTC. Translation: CASSLAPDRDETQYF. The whole variable domain, remainder taken from reference TRBV5-1 and TRBJ2-5, is KAGVTQTPRYLIKTRGQQVTLSCSPISGHRSVSWYQQTPGQGLQFLFEYFSETQRNKGNFPGRFSGRQFSNSRSEMNVSTLELGDSALYLCASSLAPDRDETQYFGPGTRLLVL.

The gene calls are TRBV2 and TRBJ1-1; D remains ambiguous. The CDR3 runs 12 residues. Per the germline V gene, CDR1 is SNHLY and CDR2 is FYNNEI. The V end was cut by 4 bases, the J end by 3 bases, with 6 bases between. CDR3 region: CASSVMDTEAFF. The CDR3 DNA reads TGTGCCAGCAGTGTGATGGACACTGAAGCTTTCTTT.